A selection of T cell receptor beta chains follows, all from one sample in a study of blood T cell repertoires in COVID-19. Here immunoSEQ multiplex PCR was the method, and the copy in TCRdb shows in-frame clones only, minus some. Of approximately 120,000 clones listed, about 84% are singletons. The sample comprised peripheral blood. Receptor source: a human donor in a cohort sampled during active COVID-19. Each CDR3 is given with its conserved first and last residue. The order of the fields is D gene, V gene, clone size, J gene, CDR3 protein, CDR3 DNA. D genes are given only for firm matches. The size of a clone is reported for some rows only, either as once, few or many, or as a class for expanded clones.

d_gene: TRBD2
v_gene: TRBV5-5
abundance: .
j_gene: TRBJ2-7
CDR3aa: CASSFRAGDEQYF
CDR3nt: TGTGCCAGCAGCTTCCGCGCGGGGGACGAGCAGTACTTC

d_gene: TRBD2
v_gene: TRBV11-2
abundance: .
j_gene: TRBJ2-3
CDR3aa: CASSNSGSPTDTQYF
CDR3nt: TGTGCCAGCTCCAATAGCGGGAGCCCCACAGATACGCAGTATTTT

d_gene: .
v_gene: TRBV18
abundance: .
j_gene: TRBJ2-3
CDR3aa: CASSPGGTATDTQYF
CDR3nt: TGTGCCAGCTCACCAGGCGGGACAGCCACAGATACGCAGTATTTT

d_gene: .
v_gene: TRBV6-1
abundance: .
j_gene: TRBJ1-4
CDR3aa: CASSDPGINEKLFF
CDR3nt: TGTGCCAGCAGTGACCCGGGGATAAATGAAAAACTGTTTTTT

d_gene: .
v_gene: TRBV12-3/TRBV12-4
abundance: .
j_gene: TRBJ2-7
CDR3aa: CASGESGTYEQYF
CDR3nt: TGTGCCAGCGGAGAATCAGGGACCTACGAGCAGTACTTC

d_gene: .
v_gene: TRBV18
abundance: .
j_gene: TRBJ1-4
CDR3aa: CASSPDYEEEKLFF
CDR3nt: TGTGCCAGCTCACCAGACTACGAGGAAGAAAAACTGTTTTTT

d_gene: TRBD1
v_gene: TRBV29-1
abundance: .
j_gene: TRBJ2-7
CDR3aa: CSVEGYRGPIYEQYF
CDR3nt: TGCAGCGTTGAGGGTTACAGGGGACCGATCTACGAGCAGTACTTC

d_gene: .
v_gene: TRBV25-1
abundance: few
j_gene: TRBJ1-4
CDR3aa: CASSGDNEKLFF
CDR3nt: TGTGCCAGCAGTGGAGATAATGAAAAACTGTTTTTT

d_gene: TRBD1
v_gene: TRBV19
abundance: .
j_gene: TRBJ1-5
CDR3aa: CASSYDRGRQPQHF
CDR3nt: TGTGCCAGTAGTTACGACAGGGGGCGTCAGCCCCAGCATTTT

d_gene: .
v_gene: TRBV6-5
abundance: .
j_gene: TRBJ1-5
CDR3aa: CASKALRGAEQPQHF
CDR3nt: TGTGCCAGCAAGGCCCTTCGGGGGGCAGAACAGCCCCAGCATTTT

d_gene: .
v_gene: TRBV11-2
abundance: .
j_gene: TRBJ2-7
CDR3aa: CASKLFTSYEQYF
CDR3nt: TGTGCCAGCAAGCTGTTCACCTCCTACGAGCAGTACTTC

d_gene: .
v_gene: TRBV19
abundance: .
j_gene: TRBJ2-5
CDR3aa: CASSIVWAAGSQETQYF
CDR3nt: TGTGCCAGTAGTATTGTCTGGGCTGCCGGATCCCAAGAGACCCAGTACTTC

d_gene: .
v_gene: TRBV29-1
abundance: .
j_gene: TRBJ2-5
CDR3aa: CSVEDPSNQETQYF
CDR3nt: TGCAGCGTTGAAGATCCGAGTAACCAAGAGACCCAGTACTTC

d_gene: .
v_gene: TRBV18
abundance: .
j_gene: TRBJ1-6
CDR3aa: CASSPHGDSSHSPLHF
CDR3nt: TGTGCCAGCTCACCCCACGGCGACAGCAGCCATTCACCCCTCCACTTT

d_gene: TRBD1
v_gene: TRBV3-1/TRBV3-2
abundance: .
j_gene: TRBJ2-2
CDR3aa: CASSPLGGQGAIGELFF
CDR3nt: TGTGCCAGCAGCCCCCTTGGAGGCCAGGGGGCTATCGGGGAGCTGTTTTTT

d_gene: TRBD2
v_gene: TRBV5-1
abundance: .
j_gene: TRBJ2-1
CDR3aa: CASTRLAGEGDEQFF
CDR3nt: TGCGCCAGCACCCGACTAGCGGGAGAGGGGGATGAGCAGTTCTTC

d_gene: TRBD2
v_gene: TRBV9
abundance: .
j_gene: TRBJ2-1
CDR3aa: CASSVGSSGRTNEQFF
CDR3nt: TGTGCCAGCAGCGTAGGGTCTAGCGGGAGGACCAATGAGCAGTTCTTC

d_gene: .
v_gene: TRBV27
abundance: .
j_gene: TRBJ1-6
CDR3aa: CASSRPRGGVLSNSPLHF
CDR3nt: TGTGCCAGCAGTCGCCCTCGGGGGGGCGTATTAAGTAATTCACCCCTCCACTTT

d_gene: TRBD1
v_gene: TRBV5-4
abundance: .
j_gene: TRBJ2-5
CDR3aa: CASSPDRGETQYF
CDR3nt: TGTGCCAGCAGCCCGGACAGGGGAGAGACCCAGTACTTC

d_gene: TRBD2
v_gene: TRBV3-1/TRBV3-2
abundance: .
j_gene: TRBJ2-1
CDR3aa: CASSQVVFSGRAAYNEQFF
CDR3nt: TGTGCCAGCAGCCAAGTAGTCTTTAGCGGGAGGGCCGCCTACAATGAGCAGTTCTTC

d_gene: .
v_gene: TRBV25-1
abundance: .
j_gene: TRBJ1-1
CDR3aa: CASRASGATEAFF
CDR3nt: TGTGCCAGCAGGGCCTCAGGTGCCACTGAAGCTTTCTTT

d_gene: TRBD2
v_gene: TRBV11-3
abundance: .
j_gene: TRBJ2-3
CDR3aa: CASAGVSTDTQYF
CDR3nt: TGTGCCAGCGCGGGAGTTAGCACAGATACGCAGTATTTT

d_gene: .
v_gene: TRBV5-6
abundance: .
j_gene: TRBJ2-1
CDR3aa: CASSYLARTRAEQFF
CDR3nt: TGTGCCAGCAGCTACCTAGCGAGAACTCGGGCTGAGCAGTTCTTC

d_gene: TRBD1
v_gene: TRBV6-1
abundance: .
j_gene: TRBJ1-3
CDR3aa: CASSEGKGARFGNTIYF
CDR3nt: TGTGCCAGCAGTGAAGGGAAGGGGGCAAGATTTGGAAACACCATATATTTT

d_gene: .
v_gene: TRBV28
abundance: .
j_gene: TRBJ2-7
CDR3aa: CASSFQGPGRGEQYF
CDR3nt: TGTGCCAGCAGTTTTCAGGGGCCAGGTCGGGGCGAGCAGTACTTC

d_gene: TRBD2
v_gene: TRBV3-1/TRBV3-2
abundance: .
j_gene: TRBJ2-1
CDR3aa: CASSQGTTSGRGSEQFF
CDR3nt: TGTGCCAGCAGCCAAGGCACGACTAGCGGGAGGGGCAGTGAGCAGTTCTTC